This T cell receptor beta chain was profiled in a study of technical replicates of blood from a few donors. The CDR3 length is 11 residues. Trimming left V 3 bases short and J 7 bases short, with 6 bases between. The germline V gene encodes CDR1 DFQATT and CDR2 SNEGSKA (reference sequence). Assay: immunoSEQ multiplex PCR; the TCRdb copy retains only in-frame clones and omits some. The sample carries tens of thousands of clones, roughly 90% recorded once. The chain recombines TRBV20-1 with TRBJ1-4, with D unresolved. Specimen: T cells isolated from PBMCs. The clonotype originates from a human donor in good health. The chain's CDR3 is CSASIGEKLFF. In DNA, the CDR3 is TGCAGTGCTAGTATCGGTGAAAAACTGTTTTTT.